This TCR beta chain was sequenced during a study of blood T cell repertoires in COVID-19. Using immunoSEQ multiplex PCR, the repertoire was profiled, and TCRdb retains in-frame clones only, with some absent. The repertoire holds under 200,000 clones, with roughly 73% as singletons. The V segment lost 4 bases and the J segment 0 bases; nucleotides outside the gene matches: 7. From germline, CDR1 is SGHTA and CDR2 FQGNSA. This CDR3 region has 16 residues. Many counts were recorded for this clone. The specimen was peripheral blood. V is TRBV7-2 and J is TRBJ1-1, with 8 bases fitting TRBD1. The sequence was collected from a man in his 70s with acute or convalescent COVID-19. The CDR3 coding sequence is TGTGCCAGCAGCTCCAACAGGGGGGCTGTGAACACTGAAGCTTTCTTT. Translating gives CASSSNRGAVNTEAFF.